The subject of this entry is one T cell receptor beta chain. Antigen specificity is unknown. This entry is derived from a study of tumor-infiltrating lymphocytes in primary liver carcinoma. At the level of the study: Surgeons resected the patients' primary liver carcinomas. Study findings and constraints: Against blood, tumors held a significantly higher top-250-clone fraction (p = 0.039).

The source of the blood RNA was unsorted whole blood, and germline DNA was extracted as well. At sampling, these chronic HBV carriers had received no treatment. Collection of about 4 milliliters of peripheral blood took place before surgery. TCR beta cDNA was reverse-transcribed from around 0.55 ug of total RNA. The reaction used a constant-region primer and ProtoScript II reverse transcriptase. Slightly modified ARM-PCR, run as three nested multiplex PCR rounds, produced the TCR beta libraries. It was with TRBV1-TRBV30 forward primers and a C-beta reverse primer that the first two PCR rounds were run, at around 10 cycles each. MiXCR was run by TCRdb on the multiplex PCR reads, yielding one entry per CDR3 protein. The profile shows 320,000 or so distinct CDR3 sequences, about 62% of them singletons. Per germline, CDR1 MNHEY and CDR2 SVGAGI. Unmatched junction bases numbered 12, after V lost 4 bases and J lost 11 bases. The CDR3 totals 14 residues.

This receptor was taken from a man between 40 and 49 years old with primary liver carcinoma and hepatitis B virus infection. The V call is TRBV6-5, the J call TRBJ1-1; 8 nucleotides align to TRBD1. Source material: peripheral blood. CDR3 DNA: TGTGCCAGCAGTTTAGCTGTCCAGGACAGGGAGGCTTTCTTT. It encodes CASSLAVQDREAFF.